The present T cell receptor beta chain was sequenced within a study of T-cell reconstitution after alpha-beta-depleted transplantation in children. About this clonotype itself: As yet, its antigen is unknown.

Study results and caveats: Newly produced T cells mostly provided counts and TCRbeta diversity after one year, as hyperexpanded clones declined.

Construction of the TCRbeta library involved unique molecular identifiers. MiXCR, run by TCRdb on the PCR reads, gives a single entry per CDR3 protein. This sample has around 580,000 distinct CDR3 sequences, with 25% to 30% found just once. The germline V gene encodes CDR1 SGDLS and CDR2 YYNGEE. This CDR3 region has 14 residues. Trimming took 3 bases from V and 6 from J; bases not matched to a gene: 5. Specimen: PBMCs, collected before TCRalphabeta/CD19-depleted stem cell transplant. The clonotype was recovered from a boy younger than two with Wiskott-Aldrich syndrome, due to receive a stem cell transplant. The chain joins TRBV9 to TRBJ2-3; 9 positions agree with TRBD2. As DNA, the CDR3 is TGTGCCAGCAGCGCTAGCGGGGCCAGCGATACGCAGTATTTT. This translates into CASSASGASDTQYF.